The subject of this entry is one T cell receptor beta chain. The junction shows a germline mismatch at one end, possibly a read error. This record belongs to a study of metastatic and nonmetastatic thyroid tumors. TCRdb re-called clones via MiXCR from the PCR reads. The sample records about 21,000 clones, 15% to 20% being singletons. CDR3 length: 11 amino acids. All patients reached thyroid surgery having received no treatment beforehand. The gene calls are TRBV12-3 or TRBV12-4 and TRBJ2-1, with no clear D. This TCR was recovered from a male donor with papillary thyroid cancer or a benign thyroid nodule (not recorded which). Some clones in this sample may be carry-over from other donors' samples. Sequences were obtained from blood. The CDR3 reads CASIPYNEQFF. CDR3 in DNA: TGTGCCAGCATTCCATACAATGAGCAGTTTTTC.